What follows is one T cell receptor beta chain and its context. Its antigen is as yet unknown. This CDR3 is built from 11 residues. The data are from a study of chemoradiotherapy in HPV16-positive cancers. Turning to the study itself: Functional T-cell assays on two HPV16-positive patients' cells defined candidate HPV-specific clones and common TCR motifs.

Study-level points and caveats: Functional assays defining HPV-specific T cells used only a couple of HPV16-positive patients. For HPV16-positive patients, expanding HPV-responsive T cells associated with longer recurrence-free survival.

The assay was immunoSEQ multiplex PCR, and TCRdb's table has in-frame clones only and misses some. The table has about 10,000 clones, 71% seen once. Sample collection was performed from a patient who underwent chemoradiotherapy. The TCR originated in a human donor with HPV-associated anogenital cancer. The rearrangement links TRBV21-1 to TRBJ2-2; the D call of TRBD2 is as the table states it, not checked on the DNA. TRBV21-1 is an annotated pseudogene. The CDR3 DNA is TGTGCCGCCCGGTTCACCGGGGAGCTGTTTTTT. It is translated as CAARFTGELFF.